The present T cell receptor (beta chain) was sequenced within a study of blood T cell repertoires in COVID-19. Overall study context: Donors in the United States, Italy and Spain gave samples during acute or convalescent COVID-19. PBMCs, B-cell-depleted T cells, or T cells provided the cDNA or gDNA that made up the material.

This clone occurred once. Per the germline V gene, CDR1 is SGHRS and CDR2 is YFSETQ. V lost 0 bases and J lost 5; bases outside the gene matches: 6. The CDR3 has 15 amino acids. Profiled with immunoSEQ multiplex PCR; TCRdb holds only in-frame clones, not every one. Among over 150,000 clones listed, approximately 80% were seen once. The receptor's source is a woman in her 40s with COVID-19, enrolled during active disease. The chain has TRBV5-1 and TRBJ1-1; 8 bases map to TRBD1. Sequencing was performed on peripheral blood. CDR3 amino acids: CASSLVGDRRTEAFF. The CDR3 DNA reads as TGCGCCAGCAGCTTGGTTGGGGACAGGAGGACTGAAGCTTTCTTT.